These 29 T cell receptor beta chains originate from one sample sequenced in a study of identical twins. TCRdb fed the 5' RACE reads into MiXCR, producing one record per CDR3 protein. The profile shows 1.5 million or so distinct CDR3 sequences, more than 30% of them singletons. The specimen sequenced was cord blood. The receptor set was obtained from a newborn girl in good health.

The genes are TRBV18 and TRBJ2-1, with TRBD2 identical over 9 bases. The trim removed 0 bases at V and 3 bases at J, leaving 9 bases unmatched. Germline V gene data show CDR1 as KGHSH and CDR2 as LQKENI. The CDR3 is made up of 18 amino acids. The CDR3 region is CASSPPGTSRTHYNEQFF. CDR3 sequence (DNA): TGTGCCAGCTCACCACCGGGGACTAGCCGGACCCACTACAATGAGCAGTTCTTC.

The chain links TRBV20-1 to TRBJ2-7, with D uncertain. V was trimmed by 3 bases and J by 2 bases, leaving 14 bases between them. The CDR3 is 14 residues long. CDR1 and CDR2 (germline): DFQATT, SNEGSKA (reference sequence). DNA of the CDR3: TGCAGTGCTAGGGGTCCGGCTCTGACCTACGAGCAGTACTTC. This sequence encodes CSARGPALTYEQYF.

V gene TRBV27 combines with J gene TRBJ2-1; TRBD2 matches at 14 bases. Germline lookup yields CDR1 MNHEY and CDR2 SMNVEV (reference sequence). CDR3 length equals 16 residues. The trim removed 2 bases at V and 9 bases at J, leaving 6 bases unmatched. The CDR3 nucleotides read TGTGCCAGCAGTTTAAGGGGGACTAGCGGGAGTAGTGAGCAGTTCTTC. Its protein product is CASSLRGTSGSSEQFF.

In its sample, this clonotype was seen a few times. The rearrangement joins TRBV29-1 to TRBJ1-1; 7 positions agree with TRBD1. Trimming cost V 7 bases and J 0 bases; bases outside gene matches: 8. The V gene's germline CDR1 is SQVTM and CDR2 ANQGSEA. The CDR3 runs to 14 residues. The CDR3 reads CSAPGGALNTEAFF. The CDR3 DNA reads TGCAGCGCACCAGGGGGAGCCCTGAACACTGAAGCTTTCTTT.

A single count supports this clonotype. The CDR3 protein is CSARRGLAGGDTDTQYF. CDR3 coding DNA: TGCAGTGCTAGAAGGGGGCTAGCGGGAGGGGACACAGATACGCAGTATTTT. The chain recombines TRBV20-1 with TRBJ2-3; 12 nucleotides match TRBD2. CDR1 and CDR2 (germline): DFQATT, SNEGSKA (reference sequence). The CDR3 spans 17 residues. The ends lost 2 bases at V and 2 bases at J; junction bases unmatched: 8.

This chain uses TRBV20-1 with TRBJ1-2, with TRBD1 identical over 8 bases. Looked up from germline, CDR1 is DFQATT and CDR2 is SNEGSKA (reference sequence). This CDR3 spans 10 amino acids. Germline trimming cut 6 bases from V and 10 bases from J; bases unmatched to any gene: 4. CDR3 protein: CSALTGAYTF. The CDR3 nucleotides are TGCAGTGCCCTGACAGGGGCCTACACCTTC.

Worth noting for this clonotype: The junction departs from germline at one end; a sequencing error may be responsible. The chain has TRBV20-1 and TRBJ2-1, with a tentative D call TRBD1 (6 bases). The end of the DNA aligns better with TRBJ2-7, so the J call may be wrong. CDR3 size: 12 residues. Germline V CDR1 and CDR2: DFQATT, SNEGSKA (reference sequence). The CDR3 is CRAIPDSLEQYF. Here the CDR3 DNA reads TGCAGGGCTATCCCGGACAGCCTCGAGCAGTACTTC.

This clonotype showed up just a few times. The V and J genes are TRBV12-3 or TRBV12-4 and TRBJ2-1; TRBD2 agrees at 7 bases. V lost 7 bases, J lost 10 bases, and 10 bases stayed unmatched. CDR3 length: 13 residues. The CDR3 DNA reads TGTGCCAGCACCATCCCTTGGGGGGGGGAGCAGTTCTTC. It specifies CASTIPWGGEQFF.

The chain links TRBV11-3 to TRBJ2-3; weak D call: TRBD2 (6 bases). The CDR3 length is 13 residues. Germline CDR1 reads SGHNT; CDR2 reads YENEEA. V was shortened by 0 bases and J by 11 bases, with 12 bases between the two germline ends. The CDR3 loop reads CASSLDNAGMQYF. The CDR3 DNA follows: TGTGCCAGCAGCTTAGATAACGCGGGGATGCAGTATTTT.

The J gene is TRBJ2-2, the V gene TRBV7-9; TRBD1 aligns across 8 bases. J lost 3 bases, V lost 4 bases, and 7 bases had no gene match. The CDR3 runs to 16 residues. Germline-derived CDR1 and CDR2 are SEHNR and FQNEAQ (reference sequence). The CDR3 DNA sequence: TGTGCCAGCAGCTCAGTTCTGACAGGGGACACCGGGGAGCTGTTTTTT. Amino acids: CASSSVLTGDTGELFF.

This clonotype appeared a few times. V usage is TRBV20-1 and J usage is TRBJ1-1; D unresolved. The ends were cut back, 5 bases at V and 0 bases at J, with 10 bases in the middle. From germline, CDR1 is DFQATT and CDR2 SNEGSKA (reference sequence). This CDR3 contains 13 residues. The CDR3 DNA reads TGCAGTGCTGGAACAGTCATGAACACTGAAGCTTTCTTT. Amino acid sequence: CSAGTVMNTEAFF.

The CDR3 loop is CAISSGQSNEKLFF. DNA of the CDR3: TGTGCCATCAGTTCGGGACAGTCTAATGAAAAACTGTTTTTT. This chain uses TRBV10-3 with TRBJ1-4; 7 nucleotides match TRBD1. CDR1 is ENHRY and CDR2 is SYGVKD in the germline V gene. The CDR3 loop spans 14 amino acids. V lost 5 bases, J lost 3 bases, and 3 bases stayed unmatched.

CDR3 sequence reads: CASSQNGRADTQYF. As DNA, the CDR3 is TGTGCCAGCAGCCAAAACGGGAGGGCAGATACGCAGTATTTT. The chain employs TRBV3-1 and TRBJ2-3; 8 bases match TRBD2. CDR1 is LGHDT and CDR2 is YNNKEL in the germline V gene (reference sequence). This CDR3 comprises 14 residues. The junction had 2 bases not matched to a gene; V was cut back by 2 bases and J by 4 bases.

The chain has TRBV5-1 and TRBJ2-3; D perhaps matches TRBD2 (6 bases). V was clipped by 4 bases and J by 2 bases, with 11 bases between them. The CDR3 spans 14 residues. Germline V gene lookup returns CDR1 SGHRS and CDR2 YFSETQ. The CDR3 region has the DNA TGCGCCAGCAGCCCTAGCGCCCACACAGATACGCAGTATTTT. Translated: CASSPSAHTDTQYF.

The J gene is TRBJ2-1, the V gene TRBV5-1; D is uncertain. This CDR3 has 15 residues. V lost 0 bases and J lost 3, with 10 bases in between. Germline CDR1 SGHRS, CDR2 YFSETQ. DNA of the CDR3: TGCGCCAGCAGCTTGGTACCAGAGAACTACAATGAGCAGTTCTTC. Amino acid sequence: CASSLVPENYNEQFF.

In its sample, this clonotype was seen a few times. The chain has TRBV6-4 and TRBJ2-3, with TRBD2 as a possible D gene (6 bases). This CDR3 comprises 13 residues. The V and J ends lost 8 bases and 4 bases respectively, with 13 bases between them. The germline gives CDR1 MRHNA, CDR2 SNTAGT. CDR3 region: CASLRGNPDTQYF. The CDR3 DNA reads as TGTGCCAGCTTGCGGGGTAACCCAGATACGCAGTATTTT.

As for this clonotype: One end of the junction varies from germline; a read error may be responsible. The V call is TRBV4-1, the J call TRBJ2-5; D is unresolved. The J call may be mistaken, given a closer DNA end match to TRBJ2-7. The germline V gene encodes CDR1 MGHRA and CDR2 YSYEKL. The CDR3 totals 14 residues. The CDR3 region is CASSQVPVSHEQYF. Written as DNA, the CDR3 is TGCGCCAGCAGCCAAGTCCCCGTCTCCCACGAGCAGTACTTC.

The chain has TRBV11-2 and TRBJ2-1, with 8 bases lining up with TRBD2. The junction had 13 bases not matched to a gene; V was cut back by 5 bases and J by 4 bases. Germline V gene lookup returns CDR1 SGHAT and CDR2 FQNNGV. The CDR3 is 17 amino acids. CDR3: CASSPGVERGPYNEQFF. In DNA, the CDR3 is TGTGCCAGCAGCCCAGGAGTCGAGCGGGGGCCTTACAATGAGCAGTTCTTC.

V and J are TRBV20-1 and TRBJ2-3; D gene unclear. Trimming took 0 bases from V and 2 from J, leaving 12 bases between them. Germline V gives CDR1 DFQATT, CDR2 SNEGSKA (reference sequence). The CDR3 has 15 amino acids. CDR3 loop: CSARDRWSLTDTQYF. In nucleotides, the CDR3 is TGCAGTGCTAGAGATCGTTGGAGCCTCACAGATACGCAGTATTTT.

In its sample, this clonotype was seen many times. The chain combines TRBV4-2 with TRBJ1-2, with 8 bases aligning to TRBD1. From germline, CDR1 is LGHNA and CDR2 YNFKEQ. The ends lost 1 base at V and 2 bases at J; junction bases unmatched: 0. The CDR3 runs to 14 residues. In nucleotides, the CDR3 is TGTGCCAGCAGCCAAGGGGACAGGAACTATGGCTACACCTTC. It encodes CASSQGDRNYGYTF.

J is TRBJ1-5 and V is TRBV20-1; D is possibly TRBD1 (5 bases). This CDR3 has 13 residues. V was shortened by 6 bases and J by 7 bases, with 16 bases between the two germline ends. Germline CDR1 is DFQATT and CDR2 is SNEGSKA (reference sequence). CDR3 DNA: TGCAGTGCGCAAGCTTGGGGCGCGCAGCCCCAGCATTTT. Amino acids: CSAQAWGAQPQHF.

This clonotype was seen a handful of times. This chain links TRBV5-1 with TRBJ1-6; tentative D call: TRBD1 (6 bases). Germline CDR1 SGHRS, CDR2 YFSETQ. The CDR3 loop spans 18 amino acids. The ends were cut back, 0 bases at V and 2 bases at J, with 15 bases in the middle. This CDR3 is CASSLALQGSTYNSPLHF. CDR3 DNA: TGCGCCAGCAGCTTGGCCCTTCAGGGGTCGACCTATAATTCACCCCTCCACTTT.

The rearrangement uses TRBV4-1 and TRBJ1-4, with TRBD1 identical over 7 bases. This CDR3 has 16 residues. V shed 1 base, J shed 5 bases, and the junction held 7 bases outside the gene matches. From germline, CDR1 is MGHRA and CDR2 YSYEKL. For the CDR3, the DNA is TGCGCCAGCAGCCAAGGGAGACAGGGTCGGAATGAAAAACTGTTTTTT. This encodes CASSQGRQGRNEKLFF.

This chain joins TRBV7-9 and TRBJ2-7; TRBD2 matches 12 bases. The CDR3 has 13 residues. J was trimmed by 5 bases and V by 11 bases; bases with no gene match: 7. Germline V lookup: CDR1 SEHNR, CDR2 FQNEAQ (reference sequence). This CDR3 is CASLRLAGDEQYF. DNA for the CDR3: TGTGCCTCGCTCAGACTAGCGGGAGACGAGCAGTACTTC.

The CDR3 is CSARDPARGLRDTQYF. In nucleotides, the CDR3 is TGCAGTGCTAGAGATCCCGCCAGGGGGCTTAGGGATACGCAGTATTTT. This rearrangement joins TRBV20-1 to TRBJ2-3, with TRBD1 matching 8 bases. Losses at the gene ends were 0 bases for V and 6 bases for J; bases not matched to a gene: 11. The CDR3 is 16 amino acids. Germline V gene lookup returns CDR1 DFQATT and CDR2 SNEGSKA (reference sequence).

Of note for this clonotype: A much larger clone differs by one base, so this may be a read error. The rearrangement joins TRBV5-1 to TRBJ2-5; 7 positions match TRBD1. CDR3 length: 14 residues. Germline V CDR1 and CDR2: SGHRS, YFSETQ. The CDR3 loop is CTSSFPGGQETQYF. The CDR3 coding sequence is TGCACCAGCAGCTTTCCAGGGGGCCAAGAGACCCAGTACTTC.

This clonotype has a handful of counts. The V and J genes are TRBV7-7 and TRBJ2-5; the D is unclear. V lost 1 base and J lost 7, with 10 bases in between. Germline V gene lookup returns CDR1 SSHAT and CDR2 FNYEAQ (reference sequence). CDR3 length: 13 residues. For the CDR3, the DNA is TGTGCCAGCAGCTTAGGGTTCCTGGGGACCCAGTACTTC. Translation gives CASSLGFLGTQYF.

This clonotype was recorded a few times. The CDR3 bases are TGTGCCAGCAGCCCGACAGGGGGCTATTCACCCCTCCACTTT. This sequence encodes CASSPTGGYSPLHF. The chain has TRBV3-1 and TRBJ1-6; 10 nucleotides align to TRBD1. In germline, CDR1 is LGHDT, CDR2 YNNKEL (reference sequence). The CDR3 has 14 amino acids. Germline trimming cut 4 bases from V and 8 bases from J; bases unmatched to any gene: 2. Full variable domain (remainder filled in from reference TRBV3-1 and TRBJ1-6): DTAVSQTPKYLVTQMGNDKSIKCEQNLGHDTMYWYKQDSKKFLKIMFSYNNKELIINETVPNRFSPKSPDKAHLNLHINSLELGDSAVYFCASSPTGGYSPLHFGNGTRLTVT.

The rearrangement links TRBV28 to TRBJ2-5; 16 bases map to TRBD2. V lost 5 bases, J lost 6 bases, and 9 bases stayed unmatched. Germline V gene sequence: CDR1 MDHEN, CDR2 SYDVKM. The CDR3 totals 17 residues. The CDR3 bases are TGTGCCAGCAGTATGATAGGGACTAGCGGGAGGGCCAAGACCCAGTACTTC. Amino acid sequence: CASSMIGTSGRAKTQYF.